This record covers a single T cell receptor (beta chain). The antigen it binds to is not known. Base qualities are missing; no much larger clone stands one base away. The V end loses 5 bases and the J end loses 5 bases, and a stretch of 15 bases separates them. The CDR3 runs 14 residues from the cysteine to the phenylalanine. The entry retains the CDR3 DNA only, 42 bases that are in frame from base 1. CDR1 is given as SGHTA and CDR2 as FQGTGA, both from the germline V gene. The data stem from a study of blood T cells in healthy people across ages (dated by TCRdb to 2014 to 2015). Turning to the overall study: In model experiments, template switching captured about one uniquely barcoded TCR beta cDNA molecule for every two T cells. Two additional independent replicas of 1 million unique cDNA reads from the same blood draw were analyzed for two donors (one aged 18 to 30 and one aged 80 or older). The donors were split into four age groups: young (average 16 years), middle-aged (roughly 40), aged (over 55) and long-lived (about 82). The study measured age-related changes in TCR beta repertoire diversity using deep sequencing normalized with unique cDNA molecular identifiers. To avoid experimental bias, donors of different ages were distributed randomly across sequencing lanes. Paper-wide results and their limitations: Observed TCR beta diversity per million T cells fell roughly linearly with age, and a significant reduction was already apparent by age about 36. A strong correlation was found between observed TCR beta diversity and the percentage of naive T cells measured by flow cytometry. Donor CMV infection status was unknown, potentially confounding age-related changes in expanded clonotypes. Compared with the aged group, the long-lived group had more naive CD4+ T cells, fewer expanded clones and increased TCR diversity, suggesting age selection. Since profiling was done on bulk unsorted PBMCs, naive and antigen-experienced compartments could not be conclusively compared. Estimates of total diversity from one million sequenced T cells were regarded as lower bounds and underestimates.

The donors were roughly 40 Caucasian individuals from Russia, aged roughly 6 to 90 years, who were systemically healthy. Each donor gave ten milliliters of peripheral blood, collected into EDTA-treated Vacutainer tubes. PBMCs were isolated by Ficoll-Paque density-gradient centrifugation, with at least 6.5 million obtained per sample. Trizol reagent was used to extract total RNA from the PBMCs, yielding at least 5 micrograms per sample. Naive CD45RAhigh/CD27high T cell percentages were measured by flow cytometry on a PBMC aliquot from every donor. The library was prepared using 5' RACE. The sample was run on an Illumina HiSeq 2500. A second PCR of about 6 to 11 cycles was run with a J-beta primer mix and a sample-barcoded 5' primer. Each TCR beta cDNA molecule received a unique molecular identifier from a template-switch 5' adaptor carrying 12 random nucleotides. At least 3 million CDR3-containing paired-end reads were obtained from each sample. First-strand cDNA synthesis was performed from all RNA using the Mint cDNA synthesis kit, with priming by a TRBC-specific oligonucleotide. Following uracil-DNA glycosylase treatment, all cDNA underwent a first 18-cycle PCR with the universal primers M1SS and BC2_uni_R. As for the authors' bioinformatics: For normalization, 1 million high-quality reads, each with a distinct molecular identifier, were randomly selected from each sample. Reads sharing molecular identifiers were discarded rather than binned into consensus sequences. MiTCR, set to a Q25 quality threshold and the strictest error-elimination algorithm, was used for CDR3 identification, clonotype clustering and error correction. A nonparametric unseen species model using Euler transformation provided a lower-bound estimate of total TCR beta diversity. In-frame beta chains were kept once TCRdb had trimmed the public reads at Q25 with fastp and called clones with MiXCR. One record per CDR3 amino acid sequence lists the most common genes and DNA. In this record, the V and J calls reflect TCRdb's handling and not the investigators' own analysis. This sample comprises hundreds of thousands of distinct CDR3 sequences, more than 55% of them detected only once. Roughly 24% of the sample is in the top ten clones.

This receptor was obtained from a man in his forties in good health. Sequencing was performed on blood. The chain couples TRBV7-3 to TRBJ2-5; the D segment cannot be called with confidence. The CDR3 reads as follows: CASSIRWGWETQYF. The nucleotide sequence reads TGTGCCAGCAGCATAAGATGGGGTTGGGAGACCCAGTACTTC.